This T cell receptor beta chain came from a study of radiotherapy plus CTLA-4 blockade in lung cancer. Study as a whole: 18% of patients responded objectively, and about 32% achieved disease control.

Libraries were prepared by immunoSEQ multiplex PCR; TCRdb keeps only in-frame clonotypes and omits some of them. The sample lists 40,000 to 50,000 clones, 82% seen once, with approximately 3.4% in the top ten. The CDR3 length is 13 residues. The V end lost 6 bases, the J end lost 6 bases, and 14 bases lay between the germline ends. Germline CDR1 is SQVTM and CDR2 is ANQGSEA. The study's findings and limits: Blood TCR clones of tumor origin expanded after radiotherapy plus ipilimumab. Early clone dynamics of blood T cells, plus interferon-beta, reportedly predicted response best.

Focal radiation plus CTLA-4 blockade with ipilimumab was given to patients with chemo-refractory metastatic non-small-cell lung cancer. As concerns this clone: Its antigen remains unknown.

Sequencing used peripheral blood, obtained from a patient treated with radiotherapy plus ipilimumab. The TCR sequence derives from a human donor with non-small cell lung cancer who had stable disease on radiotherapy plus ipilimumab. The chain links TRBV29-1 to TRBJ2-2; tentative D call: TRBD2 (6 bases). The CDR3 spells CSVAPSVSGELFF. The CDR3 nucleotides read TGCAGCGTCGCGCCTAGCGTGTCCGGGGAGCTGTTTTTT.